This T cell receptor (beta chain) was recorded in a study of shared clonotypes between healthy human individuals. Whole-study context: Participating donors consisted of a couple of women and a few men aged 18 to 49. Findings and limits, study-wide: A few donors showed sharing of around 5.3% of naive CD4 clonotypes. Rarefaction showed that sequencing of sorted subsets was incomplete (despite large depth).

CD4+ cells yielded CD45RA+ naive and CD45RA-negative memory subsets. As regards this clone: Its antigen is undetermined.

Profiled with immunoSEQ multiplex PCR; TCRdb holds only in-frame clones, not every one. The sample comprises 2,500,000 or so clones, 80% to 95% of which are singletons, and 0.37% rests with the top ten. CDR3 length: 14 amino acids. The germline V gene has CDR1 PRHDT and CDR2 FYEKMQ (reference sequence). Trimming at V came to 5 bases and at J to 6 bases, leaving 7 bases not matched to a gene. The receptor was derived from a man between 18 and 35 years old in good health. Some clones in this sample may be carry-over from other donors' samples. Sample: naive CD4+ T cells from PBMCs. Subset meaning: CD45RA+ positively selected. The V gene is TRBV13, the J gene TRBJ2-7; 10 bases map to TRBD1. The CDR3 coding sequence is TGTGCCAGCAGCCGGGACAGGGGTCTGGGCGAGCAGTACTTC. Encoded protein: CASSRDRGLGEQYF.